These T cell receptor beta chains were read from a single sample in a study of blood T cell repertoires in COVID-19. The method was immunoSEQ multiplex PCR; TCRdb's version includes in-frame clones alone and lacks a portion of them. Counted here are 200,000 or so clones, roughly four fifths occurring once; the ten biggest clones make up around 6.1%. Sequenced input: peripheral blood. The receptors stem from a woman aged 40-49 years with acute or convalescent COVID-19. CDR3s include the opening cysteine and the closing phenylalanine or tryptophan. Each record gives: J gene, V gene, clone size, CDR3 protein. Only some rows state a clone size, as once, few, many or a class for expanded clones.

J gene: TRBJ1-1; V gene: TRBV6-6; clone size: .; CDR3 protein: CASSLLGQLSAEAFF
J gene: TRBJ1-5; V gene: TRBV6-5; clone size: .; CDR3 protein: CASSYGSGYQPQHF
J gene: TRBJ2-3; V gene: TRBV7-2; clone size: .; CDR3 protein: CASSLPGSRTDTQYF
J gene: TRBJ2-7; V gene: TRBV5-1; clone size: few; CDR3 protein: CASSFRLDSSYEQYF
J gene: TRBJ2-1; V gene: TRBV29-1; clone size: .; CDR3 protein: CSVVETNSYNEQFF
J gene: TRBJ1-1; V gene: TRBV30; clone size: .; CDR3 protein: CAWSVIWSTEAFF
J gene: TRBJ2-5; V gene: TRBV4-2; clone size: .; CDR3 protein: CASSQYSRGGETQYF
J gene: TRBJ1-1; V gene: TRBV19; clone size: .; CDR3 protein: CASSSPPGQKNTEAFF
J gene: TRBJ1-2; V gene: TRBV4-1; clone size: .; CDR3 protein: CASSQDGLYGYTF
J gene: TRBJ2-1; V gene: TRBV4-1; clone size: .; CDR3 protein: CASSQATTSGGEEQFF
J gene: TRBJ1-1; V gene: TRBV7-9; clone size: few; CDR3 protein: CASSSDRAAAEAFF
J gene: TRBJ1-5; V gene: TRBV30; clone size: .; CDR3 protein: CAWTRSGNQPQHF
J gene: TRBJ2-1; V gene: TRBV3-1/TRBV3-2; clone size: .; CDR3 protein: CASSQDLGGYNEQFF
J gene: TRBJ2-7; V gene: TRBV7-9; clone size: .; CDR3 protein: CASTNSGGAYEQYF
J gene: TRBJ2-5; V gene: TRBV5-1; clone size: .; CDR3 protein: CASSLDRGRKTQYF
J gene: TRBJ2-2; V gene: TRBV7-9; clone size: .; CDR3 protein: CASSSSNTGELFF
J gene: TRBJ1-1; V gene: TRBV11-3; clone size: .; CDR3 protein: CASSFARGTEAFF
J gene: TRBJ2-5; V gene: TRBV4-1; clone size: once; CDR3 protein: CASSQDGRRSAQETQYF
J gene: TRBJ2-2; V gene: TRBV27; clone size: .; CDR3 protein: CASTPVTGNTGELFF
J gene: TRBJ2-3; V gene: TRBV28; clone size: .; CDR3 protein: CASNLAGGTDTQYF
J gene: TRBJ2-1; V gene: TRBV19; clone size: .; CDR3 protein: CASSMLGRSSYNEQFF
J gene: TRBJ1-2; V gene: TRBV18; clone size: .; CDR3 protein: CASSPTDNYGYTF
J gene: TRBJ2-2; V gene: TRBV5-5; clone size: .; CDR3 protein: CASSLGTGRSFGELFF
J gene: TRBJ2-5; V gene: TRBV5-8; clone size: once; CDR3 protein: CASSLAQGFGGTQYF
J gene: TRBJ2-1; V gene: TRBV5-4; clone size: .; CDR3 protein: CASSSPLAGGYNEQFF
J gene: TRBJ2-7; V gene: TRBV27; clone size: .; CDR3 protein: CASSPTGISYEQYF
J gene: TRBJ1-6; V gene: TRBV30; clone size: .; CDR3 protein: CAWRQGAGNSPLHF
J gene: TRBJ2-3; V gene: TRBV5-4; clone size: .; CDR3 protein: CVQGGGGISSTDTQYF
J gene: TRBJ2-6; V gene: TRBV27; clone size: .; CDR3 protein: CASSSRDRPPSGANVLTF
J gene: TRBJ2-1; V gene: TRBV19; clone size: .; CDR3 protein: CASSPTALAGLSSYNEQFF
J gene: TRBJ1-5; V gene: TRBV27; clone size: .; CDR3 protein: CASSLAGTGFNQPQHF
J gene: TRBJ1-2; V gene: TRBV5-6; clone size: once; CDR3 protein: CASSLVPGGGGYTF
J gene: TRBJ1-4; V gene: TRBV27; clone size: .; CDR3 protein: CASSTYRGPATNEKLFF
J gene: TRBJ2-5; V gene: TRBV2; clone size: .; CDR3 protein: CASMRDRVVETQYF
J gene: TRBJ1-4; V gene: TRBV18; clone size: .; CDR3 protein: CASSPPSGLTNEKLFF
J gene: TRBJ1-1; V gene: TRBV2; clone size: .; CDR3 protein: CASRGQGHTEAFF
J gene: TRBJ1-2; V gene: TRBV28; clone size: .; CDR3 protein: CASSPSGGLGYGYTF
J gene: TRBJ2-7; V gene: TRBV7-9; clone size: once; CDR3 protein: CASSLVRGYEQYF
J gene: TRBJ2-7; V gene: TRBV11-3; clone size: .; CDR3 protein: CASSFRQGMGYEQYF
J gene: TRBJ1-1; V gene: TRBV29-1; clone size: .; CDR3 protein: CSVEEDRGTEAFF
J gene: TRBJ2-7; V gene: TRBV6-1; clone size: once; CDR3 protein: CASSRDSWVADEQYF
J gene: TRBJ2-3; V gene: TRBV11-2; clone size: .; CDR3 protein: CASSFSGGWPEDTQYF
J gene: TRBJ2-3; V gene: TRBV7-9; clone size: .; CDR3 protein: CASSLYRASTDTQYF
J gene: TRBJ2-1; V gene: TRBV5-1; clone size: .; CDR3 protein: CASSPLAGGPLFNEQFF
J gene: TRBJ1-6; V gene: TRBV7-9; clone size: .; CDR3 protein: CASSGRGRSPLHF
J gene: TRBJ1-2; V gene: TRBV6-4; clone size: .; CDR3 protein: CASEDSNYGYTF